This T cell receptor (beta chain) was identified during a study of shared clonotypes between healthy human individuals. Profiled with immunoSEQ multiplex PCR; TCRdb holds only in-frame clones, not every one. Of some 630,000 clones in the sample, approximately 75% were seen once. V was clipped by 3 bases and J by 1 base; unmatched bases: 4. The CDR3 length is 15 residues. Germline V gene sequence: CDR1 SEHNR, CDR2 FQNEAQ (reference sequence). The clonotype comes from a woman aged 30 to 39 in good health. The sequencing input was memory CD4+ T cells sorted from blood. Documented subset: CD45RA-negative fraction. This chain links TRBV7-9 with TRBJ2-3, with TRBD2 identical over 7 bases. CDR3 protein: CASSLAGAGTDTQYF. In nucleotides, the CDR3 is TGTGCCAGCAGCTTGGCGGGAGCTGGCACAGATACGCAGTATTTT.